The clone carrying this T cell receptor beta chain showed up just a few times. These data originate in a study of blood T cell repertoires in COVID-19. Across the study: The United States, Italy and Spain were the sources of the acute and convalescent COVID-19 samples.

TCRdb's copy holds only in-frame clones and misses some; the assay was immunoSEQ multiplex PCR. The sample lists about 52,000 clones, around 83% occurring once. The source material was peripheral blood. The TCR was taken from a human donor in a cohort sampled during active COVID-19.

The CDR3 bases are TGTGCCAGCGGGCCCTACGCACATCAGCCCCAGCATTTT. Its protein product is CASGPYAHQPQHF. J is TRBJ1-5 and V is TRBV6-5; D call uncertain. This CDR3 region has 13 residues. With 8 bases removed from V and 5 bases from J, the gap between germline ends came to 13 bases. Germline CDR1 is MNHEY and CDR2 is SVGAGI.